This is a list of T cell receptor beta chains from one sample in a study of memory CD8 T cells in hepatitis C reinfection. Repertoires were generated with immunoSEQ multiplex PCR, while TCRdb's copy carries only in-frame clones and drops some. This sample has 44,000 or so clones; around nine tenths occur once, and the top ten carry more than 0.95%. The sequenced material came from naive CD8+ T cells sorted from blood. The receptors were sampled from a man younger than 30 with hepatitis C virus infection. The CDR3 runs from the conserved cysteine through the conserved F or W. A D gene is named only where the DNA matches it firmly. The listing skips clone size in some rows; elsewhere it reads once, few, many or a size class.

D gene	V gene	J gene	clone size	CDR3 DNA	CDR3 protein
.	TRBV6-1	TRBJ1-3	once	TGTGCCAGCAGGCCAGACAGGCTCTCTGGAAACACCATATATTTT	CASRPDRLSGNTIYF
.	TRBV7-3	TRBJ2-2	.	TGTGCCAGCAGCAGAGACACCGGGGAGCTGTTTTTT	CASSRDTGELFF
.	TRBV27	TRBJ2-2	.	TGTGCCAGCGGGCCTAGCTCCGGGGAGCTGTTTTTT	CASGPSSGELFF
TRBD2	TRBV19	TRBJ2-5	once	TGTGCCAGTAGTATATCAACTAGCGGGGGGGAGACCCAGTACTTC	CASSISTSGGETQYF
.	TRBV19	TRBJ2-7	.	TGTGCCGGTAGCCCGGGAAGGGGGAACGAGCAGTACTTC	CAGSPGRGNEQYF
.	TRBV20-1	TRBJ2-7	.	TGCAGTGCTATCGGGGGCTACGAGCAGTACTTC	CSAIGGYEQYF
.	TRBV6-1	TRBJ1-2	.	TGTGCCAGCAGTGACACTCGAGGCTACACCTTC	CASSDTRGYTF
.	TRBV2	TRBJ1-6	.	TGTGCCAGCAGCCCCCCCGGGGGTGATTCACCCCTCCACTTT	CASSPPGGDSPLHF
TRBD1	TRBV19	TRBJ1-4	.	TGTGCCAGTCGACAGGGAAGGGCGCTCAATGAAAAACTGTTTTTT	CASRQGRALNEKLFF
TRBD1	TRBV23-1	TRBJ1-5	once	TGCGCCAGCAGTCACCCCCGGGACAGGGACAATCAGCCCCAGCATTTT	CASSHPRDRDNQPQHF
TRBD2	TRBV15	TRBJ2-2	.	TGTGCCACCAGCCCCCTTCGCGGGAGCGGGTCGAACACCGGGGAGCTGTTTTTT	CATSPLRGSGSNTGELFF
TRBD2	TRBV10-2	TRBJ2-5	.	TGCGCCAGCCCCCCTGGGGCTAGCGGGATCGATCTCGCAAAGACCCAGTACTTC	CASPPGASGIDLAKTQYF
.	TRBV6-6	TRBJ1-1	.	TGTGCCAGCAGCGGGGGGGCAGTCACTGAAGCTTTCTTT	CASSGGAVTEAFF
TRBD2	TRBV13	TRBJ2-1	.	TGTGCCAGCAGCTTTGGACTAGCGGGAGGGCTGAGCTCCTACAATGAGCAGTTCTTC	CASSFGLAGGLSSYNEQFF
.	TRBV9	TRBJ2-7	.	TGTGCCAGCAGCGTAGGACTAATATCGAACGAGCAGTACTTC	CASSVGLISNEQYF
.	TRBV9	TRBJ2-3	.	TGTGCCAGCAGCGTTCCGCCTAGCGAGGATACGCAGTATTTT	CASSVPPSEDTQYF
.	TRBV7-9	TRBJ1-4	few	TGTGCCAGCAGCTTAGTCGGACAACCTGTCTTGTTTTTT	CASSLVGQPVLFF
.	TRBV29-1	TRBJ2-1	.	TGCAGCGCCATCGACAGATACAATGAGCAGTTCTTC	CSAIDRYNEQFF
.	TRBV9	TRBJ2-3	.	TGTGCCAGCAGCGCGAACACACCGTACACAGATACGCAGTATTTT	CASSANTPYTDTQYF
TRBD1	TRBV10-1	TRBJ1-6	.	TGCGCCAGCATTATATCCCGGGACAGAATCTCACCCCTCCACTTT	CASIISRDRISPLHF
.	TRBV2	TRBJ2-1	.	TGTGCCAGCAGTGAAAGGTTTCTAGCTGGTGAGCAGTTCTTC	CASSERFLAGEQFF
.	TRBV7-9	TRBJ2-1	.	TGTGCCAGCAGCTTAGTGTTAGCGGTATACAATGAGCAGTTCTTC	CASSLVLAVYNEQFF
.	TRBV9	TRBJ2-1	.	TGTGCCAGCAGCAACTCGGGAGAGGGTTATAATGAGCAGTTCTTC	CASSNSGEGYNEQFF
TRBD1	TRBV9	TRBJ1-4	once	TGTGCCAGCAGCGCGGGGACAGTAACTAATGAAAAACTGTTTTTT	CASSAGTVTNEKLFF
.	TRBV28	TRBJ2-2	.	TGTGCCAGCAGTTGGGGGACAGCGGGCACCGGGGAGCTGTTTTTT	CASSWGTAGTGELFF
.	TRBV5-6	TRBJ1-4	.	TGTGCCAGCAGTCAGAACCTAGGAGGTCCGTTGGAAAAACTGTTTTTT	CASSQNLGGPLEKLFF
.	TRBV29-1	TRBJ1-2	.	TGCAGCGTTGAACGGGGTTATGGCTACACCTTC	CSVERGYGYTF
TRBD2	TRBV4-1	TRBJ2-1	.	TGCGCCAGCAGCCCACGGGGGGGGGTGTCAGGGGAGCAGTTCTTC	CASSPRGGVSGEQFF
.	TRBV27	TRBJ2-7	once	TGTGCCAGCAGCTTAGGCGGGAAGACCTACGAGCAGTACTTC	CASSLGGKTYEQYF
TRBD1	TRBV19	TRBJ1-2	.	TGTGCCAGTAGTATGGGACAGGGGCGTACCTATGGCTACACCTTC	CASSMGQGRTYGYTF
.	TRBV5-5	TRBJ2-2	.	TGTGCCAGCAGCGGAACCGGGAGCCTTACCCTAAACACCGGGGAGCTGTTTTTT	CASSGTGSLTLNTGELFF
.	TRBV7-9	TRBJ1-1	.	TGTGCCAGCAGCTTAGATCTCGGGATTAACACTGAAGCTTTCTTT	CASSLDLGINTEAFF
TRBD2	TRBV6-1	TRBJ2-1	.	TGTGCCAGCAGTGAAGGTAGCGGGGGGAAGGATGAGCAGTTCTTC	CASSEGSGGKDEQFF
.	TRBV11-2	TRBJ2-5	.	TGTGCCAGCAGCATACATGAGACCCAGTACTTC	CASSIHETQYF
.	TRBV7-9	TRBJ2-5	.	TGTGCCAGCAGCAACGGGGGAGGGGGACGGCAAGAGACCCAGTACTTC	CASSNGGGGRQETQYF
TRBD2	TRBV30	TRBJ2-3	.	TGTGCCTGGAGTGTAGGGCTAGCGGGCGGCACAGATACGCAGTATTTT	CAWSVGLAGGTDTQYF
TRBD1	TRBV11-2	TRBJ2-4	.	TGTGCCAGCAGCGAGGGACAGGGTCTTCACATTCAGTACTTC	CASSEGQGLHIQYF
TRBD2	TRBV27	TRBJ2-1	.	TGTGCCAGCAGTTTAGGCGGGAGCTCCTACAATGAGCAGTTCTTC	CASSLGGSSYNEQFF